This passage covers 25 T cell receptor beta chains from one sample sequenced in a study of neoadjuvant nivolumab and ipilimumab in lung cancer. Sequencing was performed with immunoSEQ multiplex PCR; in TCRdb, only in-frame clones are kept and a portion is missing. The sample lists some 20,000 clones, around 79% occurring once. The specimen was tumor tissue, collected after neoadjuvant nivolumab, alone or with ipilimumab, at or shortly before surgery. The receptors derive from an adult with non-small cell lung cancer.

This clone appeared once. The chain couples TRBV6-5 to TRBJ2-2, with unresolved D. The germline V and J ends were trimmed by 4 bases and 4 bases, with 7 bases remaining between them. The germline gives CDR1 MNHEY, CDR2 SVGAGI. The CDR3 is 13 residues long. Here the CDR3 reads CASSSTSTGELFF. Here the CDR3 DNA reads TGTGCCAGCAGTTCCACATCCACCGGGGAGCTGTTTTTT.

The V and J genes are TRBV7-2 and TRBJ2-7, with D possibly TRBD1 on 6 matching bases. The germline V gene has CDR1 SGHTA and CDR2 FQGNSA. The CDR3 length is 13 residues. Trimming took off 5 bases at V and 0 bases at J, with 8 bases between the two ends. The CDR3 sequence is CASSTTGSYEQYF. The CDR3, as DNA: TGTGCCAGCAGCACGACAGGCTCCTACGAGCAGTACTTC. The variable domain in full, with the rest retrieved from reference TRBV7-2 and TRBJ2-7, is GAGVSQSPSNKVTEKGKDVELRCDPISGHTALYWYRQSLGQGLEFLIYFQGNSAPDKSGLPSDRFSAERTGGSVSTLTIQRTQQEDSAVYLCASSTTGSYEQYFGPGTRLTVT.

The chain employs TRBV5-4 and TRBJ2-1; 9 positions match TRBD2. This CDR3 has 16 residues. CDR1 and CDR2 from the germline V gene are SGHNT and YYREEE (reference sequence). V lost 0 bases and J lost 0; bases outside the gene matches: 1. In DNA form, the CDR3 reads TGTGCCAGCAGCTTGGGCGGGGGGGCCTCCTACAATGAGCAGTTCTTC. Translated: CASSLGGGASYNEQFF.

The rearrangement uses TRBV2 and TRBJ1-1; D gene uncertain. The CDR3 loop spans 13 amino acids. The V gene lost 2 bases and the J gene lost 4 bases, with 8 bases spanning the gap. Germline V lookup: CDR1 SNHLY, CDR2 FYNNEI. For the CDR3, the DNA is TGTGCCAGCAGTGAAAGTGTGGGCACTGAAGCTTTCTTT. Translation gives CASSESVGTEAFF.

This rearrangement joins TRBV30 to TRBJ2-5; the D is unclear. V was cut by 4 bases and J by 7 bases, with 13 bases left in between. Germline V CDR1 and CDR2: GTSNPN, SVGIG (reference sequence). The CDR3 totals 12 residues. CDR3 loop: CAWTTLSGTQYF. In DNA, the CDR3 is TGTGCCTGGACCACACTCTCCGGGACCCAGTACTTC.

This chain links TRBV7-9 with TRBJ2-7; D may correspond to TRBD1 or TRBD2 (5 bases each). Trimming cost V 6 bases and J 2 bases, with 20 bases left between them. Germline V gene sequence: CDR1 SEHNR, CDR2 FQNEAQ (reference sequence). The CDR3 runs 16 residues. The CDR3 nucleotides are TGTGCCAGCAGTTTTACGAGGGAGACAGCAACCTACGAGCAGTACTTC. It codes for CASSFTRETATYEQYF.

The rearrangement joins TRBV29-1 to TRBJ2-5; possible D gene TRBD2, 6 bases. Trimming removed 8 bases at V and 5 bases at J, with 18 bases between. This CDR3 contains 13 residues. The V gene's germline CDR1 is SQVTM and CDR2 ANQGSEA. The CDR3 region is CSPGRRGGETQYF. CDR3 bases: TGCAGCCCCGGACGGAGGGGCGGGGAGACCCAGTACTTC.

The V gene is TRBV7-9, the J gene TRBJ2-3; D might be TRBD1 or TRBD2, each matching 5 bases. The CDR3 spans 17 residues. Trimming removed 1 base at V and 2 bases at J, with 16 bases between. The germline V gene has CDR1 SEHNR and CDR2 FQNEAQ (reference sequence). Written as DNA, the CDR3 is TGTGCCAGCAGCTTAGGTGGTAGTGGGGGTTACACAGATACGCAGTATTTT. Translation: CASSLGGSGGYTDTQYF.

This chain links TRBV28 with TRBJ1-2; tentative D call: TRBD1 (5 bases). There are 14 residues in the CDR3. Trimming removed 6 bases from V and 5 bases from J, with 16 bases in between. The V gene's germline CDR1 is MDHEN and CDR2 SYDVKM. The CDR3 sequence: CASRGQGGRYGYTF. In DNA, the CDR3 is TGTGCCAGCAGAGGGCAGGGCGGAAGGTATGGCTACACCTTC.

The CDR3 DNA follows: TGTGCCAGCAGCCAAAGGGGGATATCGACCTACGAGCAGTACTTC. As protein: CASSQRGISTYEQYF. The chain couples TRBV7-2 to TRBJ2-7; a possible D gene is TRBD1 (6 bases). Germline lookup yields CDR1 SGHTA and CDR2 FQGNSA. The CDR3 is 15 residues long. V lost 5 bases to trimming and J lost 2 bases, with 16 bases between them. The variable domain in full, with the rest retrieved from reference TRBV7-2 and TRBJ2-7, is GAGVSQSPSNKVTEKGKDVELRCDPISGHTALYWYRQSLGQGLEFLIYFQGNSAPDKSGLPSDRFSAERTGGSVSTLTIQRTQQEDSAVYLCASSQRGISTYEQYFGPGTRLTVT.

The chain couples TRBV28 to TRBJ2-6, with 7 bases that match TRBD2. Looked up from germline, CDR1 is MDHEN and CDR2 is SYDVKM. This CDR3 contains 14 residues. The V segment lost 8 bases and the J segment 3 bases; nucleotides outside the gene matches: 4. The CDR3 nucleotides read TGTGCCAGCGGACTAGGCGGTGGGGCCAACGTCCTGACTTTC. It translates to CASGLGGGANVLTF.

This clone has just one count. The DNA of the CDR3 is TGTGCCAGCAGCGCCGGGTGGACCGGGGAGCTGTTTTTT. Protein sequence: CASSAGWTGELFF. This chain joins TRBV9 and TRBJ2-2; D unresolved. V lost 3 bases, J lost 5 bases, and 8 bases lay in between. CDR1 is SGDLS and CDR2 is YYNGEE in the germline V gene. The CDR3 runs to 13 residues.

DNA of the CDR3: TGTGCCAGCAGCAATCAAGAGCAGTACTTC. Amino acids: CASSNQEQYF. V is TRBV7-9 and J is TRBJ2-7; D is unresolved. This CDR3 has 10 residues. Between the trimmed V and J ends, which lost 5 bases and 7 bases, there was a span of 6 bases. Germline V gives CDR1 SEHNR, CDR2 FQNEAQ (reference sequence).

V usage is TRBV13 and J usage is TRBJ2-6; the D gene is possibly TRBD2 (6 bases). V was cut by 3 bases and J by 0 bases, with 15 bases left in between. The CDR3 totals 18 residues. Germline V gene data show CDR1 as PRHDT and CDR2 as FYEKMQ (reference sequence). CDR3 nucleotides: TGTGCCAGCAGCTTCGCGGGGTCCGGTTTCTCTGGGGCCAACGTCCTGACTTTC. As protein: CASSFAGSGFSGANVLTF.

The chain links TRBV13 to TRBJ1-3; 9 bases are shared with TRBD1. The CDR3 is 14 amino acids. With V trimmed by 6 bases and J by 4 bases, 4 bases remained unmatched. Germline assignment: CDR1 PRHDT and CDR2 FYEKMQ (reference sequence). The CDR3 DNA reads as TGTGCCAGCAGAACAGGGGGCGCGGGAAACACCATATATTTT. It encodes CASRTGGAGNTIYF.

This rearrangement joins TRBV6-5 to TRBJ1-2; TRBD1 might be the D (5 bases). From germline, CDR1 is MNHEY and CDR2 SVGAGI. V was cut by 5 bases and J by 4 bases, with 17 bases left in between. The CDR3 has 15 residues. CDR3 sequence reads: CASSRGRVESYGYTF. CDR3 coding DNA: TGTGCCAGCAGTCGGGGGAGGGTGGAAAGCTATGGCTACACCTTC.

The chain links TRBV30 to TRBJ1-6, with 7 bases lining up with TRBD1. The V and J ends lost 3 bases and 3 bases, in that order; junction bases with no gene match: 5. Germline CDR1 reads GTSNPN; CDR2 reads SVGIG (reference sequence). The CDR3 covers 15 residues. DNA for the CDR3: TGTGCCTGGAGCGCCGGGACAGTCTATAATTCACCCCTCCACTTT. Amino acid sequence: CAWSAGTVYNSPLHF. The full variable domain, in which reference TRBV30 and TRBJ1-6 provide the parts outside the CDR3, is SQTIHQWPATLVQPVGSPLSLECTVEGTSNPNLYWYRQAAGRGLQLLFYSVGIGQISSEVPQNLSASRPQDRQFILSSKKLLLSDSGFYLCAWSAGTVYNSPLHFGNGTRLTVT.

This clone was observed a single time. The chain couples TRBV6-6 to TRBJ2-3; maybe TRBD1 (7 bases). CDR1 MNHNY and CDR2 SVGAGI come from the germline V gene (reference sequence). The CDR3 length is 15 residues. V lost 7 bases and J 4 bases, leaving 18 bases between the germline ends. The CDR3 nucleotides are TGTGCCAGCACACCCAGGGGGGTGTTCCCAGATACGCAGTATTTT. Translating it yields CASTPRGVFPDTQYF.

The genes are TRBV6-5 and TRBJ1-1; TRBD1 matches 9 bases. This CDR3 comprises 15 residues. The ends lost 6 bases at V and 4 bases at J; junction bases unmatched: 9. Germline-derived CDR1 and CDR2 are MNHEY and SVGAGI. This chain's CDR3 is CASSLTGGAGTEAFF. As DNA, the CDR3 is TGTGCCAGCAGCCTTACAGGGGGCGCGGGCACTGAAGCTTTCTTT.

This clone was seen a single time. The V and J genes are TRBV7-9 and TRBJ1-2, with TRBD1 as a possible D gene (6 bases). The CDR3 sequence is 13 residues long. Germline CDR1 reads SEHNR; CDR2 reads FQNEAQ (reference sequence). With 7 bases removed from V and 6 bases from J, the gap between germline ends came to 15 bases. The CDR3 nucleotides are TGTGCCAGCACCACGGTGGGGGGCCATGGCTACACCTTC. Translation gives CASTTVGGHGYTF.

The J gene is TRBJ2-2, the V gene TRBV7-9, with 8 nucleotides matching TRBD1. V shed 4 bases and J 4 bases; nucleotides not matched to a gene: 2. Germline lookup yields CDR1 SEHNR and CDR2 FQNEAQ (reference sequence). The CDR3 extends over 14 amino acids. In nucleotides, the CDR3 is TGTGCCAGCAGCTCGGACAGGGCCACCGGGGAGCTGTTTTTT. Translated, it gives CASSSDRATGELFF.

The CDR3 loop reads CASSSSGTNQFF. CDR3 in DNA: TGTGCCAGCAGCTCCTCCGGGACAAACCAGTTCTTC. This chain joins TRBV7-9 and TRBJ2-1; perhaps TRBD1 as D (6 bases). The length of the CDR3 is 12 residues. CDR1 SEHNR and CDR2 FQNEAQ come from the germline V gene (reference sequence). Trimming removed 4 bases from V and 13 bases from J, with 14 bases in between.

This chain uses TRBV2 with TRBJ1-5; no reliable D call. Germline assignment: CDR1 SNHLY and CDR2 FYNNEI. This CDR3 contains 14 residues. With 6 bases removed from V and 0 bases from J, the gap between germline ends came to 9 bases. The CDR3 is CASRRLDSNQPQHF. The CDR3 DNA is TGTGCCAGCAGGCGACTCGATAGCAATCAGCCCCAGCATTTT. The full variable domain, in which reference TRBV2 and TRBJ1-5 provide the parts outside the CDR3, is EPEVTQTPSHQVTQMGQEVILRCVPISNHLYFYWYRQILGQKVEFLVSFYNNEISEKSEIFDDQFSVERPDGSNFTLKIRSTKLEDSAMYFCASRRLDSNQPQHFGDGTRLSIL.

This clone was found once. The gene calls are TRBV11-2 and TRBJ2-2; possibly TRBD2 for D (5 bases). Germline V lookup: CDR1 SGHAT, CDR2 FQNNGV. The CDR3 is made up of 16 amino acids. The V end was cut by 6 bases, the J end by 6 bases, with 20 bases between. Written as DNA, the CDR3 is TGTGCCAGCAGTTTCCGCCCCTTCTCGGGGTCCGGGGAGCTGTTTTTT. Translation gives CASSFRPFSGSGELFF.

The V call is TRBV9, the J call TRBJ2-3, with D possibly matching TRBD2 (5 bases). The germline gives CDR1 SGDLS, CDR2 YYNGEE. Trimming removed 4 bases from V and 3 bases from J, with 18 bases in between. The CDR3 consists of 16 residues. CDR3 protein: CASSPQSRVYTDTQYF. The DNA for the CDR3 is TGTGCCAGCAGCCCCCAGTCGCGGGTATATACAGATACGCAGTATTTT. Drawing the rest from reference TRBV9 and TRBJ2-3, the complete variable domain is DSGVTQTPKHLITATGQRVTLRCSPRSGDLSVYWYQQSLDQGLQFLIQYYNGEERAKGNILERFSAQQFPDLHSELNLSSLELGDSALYFCASSPQSRVYTDTQYFGPGTRLTVL.